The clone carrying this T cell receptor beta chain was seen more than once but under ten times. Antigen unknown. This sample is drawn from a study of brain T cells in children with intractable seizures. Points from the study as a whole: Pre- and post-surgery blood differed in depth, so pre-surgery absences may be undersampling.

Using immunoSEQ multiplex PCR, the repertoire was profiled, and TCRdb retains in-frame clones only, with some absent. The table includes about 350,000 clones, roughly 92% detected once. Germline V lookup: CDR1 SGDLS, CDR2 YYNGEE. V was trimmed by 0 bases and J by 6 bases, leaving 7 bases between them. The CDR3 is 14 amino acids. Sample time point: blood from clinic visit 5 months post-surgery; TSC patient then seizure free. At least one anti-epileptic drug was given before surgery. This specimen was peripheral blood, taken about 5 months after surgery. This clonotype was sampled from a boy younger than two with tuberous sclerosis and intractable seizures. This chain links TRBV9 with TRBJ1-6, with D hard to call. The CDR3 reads CASSVGRLNSPLHF. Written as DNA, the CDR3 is TGTGCCAGCAGCGTAGGTCGGCTTAATTCACCCCTCCACTTT.